This T cell receptor (beta chain) was found in a study of blood T cells in healthy people across ages. Overall study results and limits: Comparison with aged donors showed that long-lived donors had more naive CD4+ cells and higher diversity. Because donor CMV status was unknown, expanded clonotype changes were possibly confounded.

Sample-barcoded 5' priming and a J-beta primer mix drove a second PCR of about 6 to 12 cycles. A minimum of 2.5 million CDR3-containing paired-end reads was obtained for each sample. In TCRdb, the 5' RACE reads were re-called with MiXCR into one record per CDR3 protein. The table includes roughly 2 million distinct CDR3 sequences, around 48% detected once. In this sample, this clonotype turned up a few times. Its target is unknown. The material sequenced was blood. This TCR was sampled from a woman aged 40 to 50 in good health.

The CDR3 reads CASSQEAGGYSYEQYF. The CDR3 region has the DNA TGCGCCAGCAGCCAAGAGGCCGGGGGTTACTCCTACGAGCAGTACTTC. The rearrangement links TRBV4-3 to TRBJ2-7; D is possibly TRBD2 (6 bases). V dropped 0 bases and J dropped 0 bases, with 12 bases sitting between them. CDR3 length: 16 residues. Germline CDR1 is LGHNA and CDR2 is YSLEER.